The 13 T cell receptor beta chains below all came from one sample that was sequenced in a study of T cells after yellow fever vaccination. TCRdb ran MiXCR on the 5' RACE reads and lists one entry per CDR3 protein. The table lists 550,000 or so distinct CDR3 sequences, 15% to 20% of them singletons. Sequenced here: PBMCs, sampled 15 days after the yellow fever booster vaccination. The receptors were sampled from a man aged 25 to 40 who received the YFV17D yellow fever vaccine.

This clonotype came up a few times. The chain carries TRBV28 and TRBJ1-1, with TRBD1 matching 9 bases. The J segment lost 1 base and the V segment lost 5 bases, leaving 8 bases of the junction unmatched. The CDR3 contains 16 residues. CDR1 and CDR2 from the germline V gene are MDHEN and SYDVKM. This CDR3 reads CASSPLDRGENTEAFF. CDR3 nucleotides: TGTGCCAGCAGTCCCCTGGACAGGGGCGAGAACACTGAAGCTTTCTTT.

This sequence joins TRBV6-2 or TRBV6-3 and TRBJ2-3, with 7 bases that match TRBD2. The germline V gene has CDR1 MNHEY and CDR2 SVGEGT. The trim removed 1 base at V and 4 bases at J, leaving 5 bases unmatched. CDR3 length equals 15 residues. As DNA, the CDR3 is TGTGCCAGCAGTTACTACCATGCGGGGGCAGATACGCAGTATTTT. Translating gives CASSYYHAGADTQYF.

The chain has TRBV5-1 and TRBJ1-4; D gene unclear. CDR1 SGHRS and CDR2 YFSETQ come from the germline V gene. The length of the CDR3 is 13 residues. V was pared by 5 bases and J by 3 bases, with 8 bases between. CDR3 in DNA: TGCGCCAGCAGACAAGGTTCTAATGAAAAACTGTTTTTT. This gives the protein CASRQGSNEKLFF.

This clonotype has only a few counts. The chain uses TRBV25-1 and TRBJ2-7; unclear D gene. CDR1 is MGHDK and CDR2 is SYGVNS in the germline V gene. The CDR3 has 13 residues. Trimming took 4 bases from V and 6 from J, leaving 13 bases between them. The DNA for the CDR3 is TGTGCCAGCAGTGGTCTAGTTTTCTCCGAGCAGTACTTC. Protein product: CASSGLVFSEQYF.

This clonotype was counted only a few times. This CDR3 is CASSLGRLNEQFF. The CDR3 DNA sequence: TGTGCCAGCTCCCTGGGGCGGCTCAATGAGCAGTTCTTC. The J gene is TRBJ2-1, the V gene TRBV6-1; weak D call: TRBD1 (5 bases). Germline V gives CDR1 MNHNS, CDR2 SASEGT. This CDR3 comprises 13 residues. V was shortened by 8 bases and J by 6 bases, with 14 bases between the two germline ends.

The rearrangement uses TRBV6-2 or TRBV6-3 and TRBJ2-5; possible D gene TRBD1, 5 bases. Germline V CDR1 and CDR2: MNHEY, SVGEGT. The CDR3 length is 15 residues. With 0 bases removed from V and 6 bases from J, the gap between germline ends came to 14 bases. The CDR3 here is CASSYSPARVKTQYF. CDR3 nucleotide sequence: TGTGCCAGCAGTTACTCTCCCGCCAGGGTCAAGACCCAGTACTTC.

This rearrangement joins TRBV7-2 to TRBJ2-7; 8 bases agree with TRBD2. Germline V gene sequence: CDR1 SGHTA, CDR2 FQGNSA. CDR3 length: 16 residues. The V and J ends lost 0 bases and 3 bases, in that order; junction bases with no gene match: 7. This CDR3 is CASSLARAGENYEQYF. The CDR3 region has the DNA TGTGCCAGCAGCTTAGCGCGAGCGGGAGAAAACTACGAGCAGTACTTC.

This clonotype was seen only a few times. This chain links TRBV5-1 with TRBJ2-1; no clear D gene. Germline V gene sequence: CDR1 SGHRS, CDR2 YFSETQ. The CDR3 contains 13 residues. V lost 3 bases and J lost 9, with 13 bases in between. CDR3 loop: CASSSIRSGEQFF. The CDR3 DNA follows: TGCGCCAGCAGCTCAATCCGGTCGGGTGAGCAGTTCTTC.

This chain uses TRBV20-1 with TRBJ2-7, with 11 bases matching TRBD2. Looked up from germline, CDR1 is DFQATT and CDR2 is SNEGSKA (reference sequence). The CDR3 spans 14 residues. V shed 5 bases and J 6 bases; nucleotides not matched to a gene: 9. The chain's CDR3 is CSASKLAGEGEQYF. In DNA form, the CDR3 reads TGCAGTGCTTCCAAACTAGCGGGAGAGGGCGAGCAGTACTTC.

CDR3 sequence: CASSLGHEAQYF. CDR3 nucleotides: TGTGCCAGCAGCTTGGGCCACGAGGCCCAGTACTTC. This sequence joins TRBV5-4 and TRBJ2-5; D gene uncertain. V dropped 0 bases and J dropped 9 bases, with 9 bases sitting between them. CDR1 SGHNT and CDR2 YYREEE come from the germline V gene (reference sequence). This CDR3 is 12 amino acids long.

CDR3 nucleotides: TGTGCCAGCAGCCTGGTTGGTGGGAGGACCTACAATGAGCAGTTCTTC. Amino acids: CASSLVGGRTYNEQFF. This chain links TRBV7-2 with TRBJ2-1, with a weak D call TRBD2 (6 bases). This CDR3 has 16 amino acids. The V gene lost 5 bases and the J gene lost 2 bases, with 16 bases spanning the gap. Germline CDR1 SGHTA, CDR2 FQGNSA.

The V call is TRBV30, the J call TRBJ2-3, with D perhaps given as TRBD1 or TRBD2 (5 bases each). This CDR3 has 15 residues. The ends were cut back, 3 bases at V and 3 bases at J, with 16 bases in the middle. Germline V gene lookup returns CDR1 GTSNPN and CDR2 SVGIG (reference sequence). DNA for the CDR3: TGTGCCTGGAGCCGTCAGCAGGGAGCAACAGATACGCAGTATTTT. This encodes CAWSRQQGATDTQYF. Variable domain in full (rest from reference TRBV30 and TRBJ2-3): SQTIHQWPATLVQPVGSPLSLECTVEGTSNPNLYWYRQAAGRGLQLLFYSVGIGQISSEVPQNLSASRPQDRQFILSSKKLLLSDSGFYLCAWSRQQGATDTQYFGPGTRLTVL.

The CDR3 loop is CASSALAATSNEQFF. CDR3 nucleotides: TGTGCCAGCAGTGCTCTAGCGGCCACCTCCAATGAGCAGTTCTTC. The J gene is TRBJ2-1, the V gene TRBV25-1; 7 bases are a match to TRBD2. Germline CDR1 and CDR2: MGHDK and SYGVNS. The CDR3 has 15 residues. Trimming took 4 bases from V and 6 from J; bases not matched to a gene: 9. Full variable domain (outside the CDR3, taken from reference TRBV25-1 and TRBJ2-1): EADIYQTPRYLVIGTGKKITLECSQTMGHDKMYWYQQDPGMELHLIHYSYGVNSTEKGDLSSESTVSRIRTEHFPLTLESARPSHTSQYLCASSALAATSNEQFFGPGTRLTVL.